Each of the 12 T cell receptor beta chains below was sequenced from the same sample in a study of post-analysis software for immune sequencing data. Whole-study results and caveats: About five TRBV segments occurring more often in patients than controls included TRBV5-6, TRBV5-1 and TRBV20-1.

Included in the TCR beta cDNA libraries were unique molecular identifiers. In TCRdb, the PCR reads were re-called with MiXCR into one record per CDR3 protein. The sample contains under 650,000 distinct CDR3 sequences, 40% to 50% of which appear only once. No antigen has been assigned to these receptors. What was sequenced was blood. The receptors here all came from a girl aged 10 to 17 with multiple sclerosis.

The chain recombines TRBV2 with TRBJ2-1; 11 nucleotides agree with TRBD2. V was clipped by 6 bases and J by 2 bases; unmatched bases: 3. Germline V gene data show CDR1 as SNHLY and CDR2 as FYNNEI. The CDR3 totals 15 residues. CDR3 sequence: CASRPLAGAYNEQFF. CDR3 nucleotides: TGTGCCAGCAGGCCACTAGCGGGAGCCTACAATGAGCAGTTCTTC.

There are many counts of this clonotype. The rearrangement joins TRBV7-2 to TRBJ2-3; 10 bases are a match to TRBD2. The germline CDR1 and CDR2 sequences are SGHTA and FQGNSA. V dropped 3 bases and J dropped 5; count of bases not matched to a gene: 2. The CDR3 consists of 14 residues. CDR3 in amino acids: CASSFLAGGDTQYF. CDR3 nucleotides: TGTGCCAGCAGCTTTTTAGCGGGAGGAGATACGCAGTATTTT.

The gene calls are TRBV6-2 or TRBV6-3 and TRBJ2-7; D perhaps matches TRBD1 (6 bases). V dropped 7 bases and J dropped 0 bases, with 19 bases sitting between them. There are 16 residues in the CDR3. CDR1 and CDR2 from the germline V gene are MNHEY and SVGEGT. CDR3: CASTRGAQGNSYEQYF. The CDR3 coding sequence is TGTGCCAGCACCCGGGGAGCACAGGGTAACTCCTACGAGCAGTACTTC.

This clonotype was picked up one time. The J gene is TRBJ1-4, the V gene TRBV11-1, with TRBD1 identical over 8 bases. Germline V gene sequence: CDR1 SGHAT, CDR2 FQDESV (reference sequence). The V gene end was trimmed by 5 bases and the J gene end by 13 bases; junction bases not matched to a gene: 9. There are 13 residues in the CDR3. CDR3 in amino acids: CASSEDRVRRLFF. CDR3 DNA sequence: TGTGCCAGCAGCGAGGACAGGGTGAGGAGACTGTTTTTT.

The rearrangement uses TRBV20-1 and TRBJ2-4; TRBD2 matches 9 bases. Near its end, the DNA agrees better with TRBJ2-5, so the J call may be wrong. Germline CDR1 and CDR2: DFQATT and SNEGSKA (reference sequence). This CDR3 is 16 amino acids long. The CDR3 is CSAGGEIAGVSETQYF. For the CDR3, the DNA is TGCAGTGCTGGAGGAGAAATAGCGGGAGTCTCCGAGACCCAGTACTTC.

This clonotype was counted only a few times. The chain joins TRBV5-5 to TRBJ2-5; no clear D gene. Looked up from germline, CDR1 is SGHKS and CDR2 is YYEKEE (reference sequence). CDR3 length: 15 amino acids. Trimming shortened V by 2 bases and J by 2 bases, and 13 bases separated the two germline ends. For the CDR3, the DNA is TGTGCCAGCAGCTTTTCTGGCCGGGTTCAAGAGACCCAGTACTTC. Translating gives CASSFSGRVQETQYF.

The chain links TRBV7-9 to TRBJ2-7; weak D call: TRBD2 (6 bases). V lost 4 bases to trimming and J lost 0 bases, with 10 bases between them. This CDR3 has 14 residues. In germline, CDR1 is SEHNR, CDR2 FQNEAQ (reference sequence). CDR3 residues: CASSSPGSSYEQYF. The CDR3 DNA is TGTGCCAGCAGCTCCCCCGGGAGCTCCTACGAGCAGTACTTC.

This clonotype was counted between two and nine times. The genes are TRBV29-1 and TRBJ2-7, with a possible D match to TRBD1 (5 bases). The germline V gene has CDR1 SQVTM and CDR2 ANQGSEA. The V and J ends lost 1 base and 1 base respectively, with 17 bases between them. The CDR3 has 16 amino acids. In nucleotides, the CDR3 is TGCAGCGTTGAAGCAGAAATGGCAGGGCGATCCTACGAGCAGTACTTC. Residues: CSVEAEMAGRSYEQYF.

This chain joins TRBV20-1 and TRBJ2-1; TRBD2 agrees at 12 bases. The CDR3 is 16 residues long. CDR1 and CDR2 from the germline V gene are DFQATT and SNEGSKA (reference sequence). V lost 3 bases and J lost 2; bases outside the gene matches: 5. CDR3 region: CSASQTSGGPYNEQFF. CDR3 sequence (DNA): TGCAGTGCTAGCCAGACTAGCGGGGGACCCTACAATGAGCAGTTCTTC.

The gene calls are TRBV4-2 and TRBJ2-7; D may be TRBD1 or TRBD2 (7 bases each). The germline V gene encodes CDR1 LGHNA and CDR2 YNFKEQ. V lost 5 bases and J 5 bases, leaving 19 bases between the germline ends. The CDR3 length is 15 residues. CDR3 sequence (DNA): TGTGCCAGCAGCAAGGGGGGGACAGCGACCCACGAGCAGTACTTC. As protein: CASSKGGTATHEQYF.

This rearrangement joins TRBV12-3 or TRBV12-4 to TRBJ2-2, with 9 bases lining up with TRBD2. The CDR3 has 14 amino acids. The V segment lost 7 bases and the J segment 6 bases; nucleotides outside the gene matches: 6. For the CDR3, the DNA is TGTGCCAGCACCCGAGGCGGGGGGGCCGGGGAGCTGTTTTTT. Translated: CASTRGGGAGELFF.

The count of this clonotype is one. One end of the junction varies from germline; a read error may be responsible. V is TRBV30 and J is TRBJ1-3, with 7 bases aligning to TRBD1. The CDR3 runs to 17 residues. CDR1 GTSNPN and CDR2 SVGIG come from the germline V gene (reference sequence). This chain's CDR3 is CAWSVRQGHFSGNTTYF. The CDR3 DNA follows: TGTGCCTGGAGTGTACGACAGGGACACTTCTCTGGAAACACCACATATTTT.